The source of this T cell receptor (beta chain) is a study of T cell repertoires in cytomegalovirus infection. One entry per CDR3 protein, called by TCRdb with MiXCR from the reads. The sample lists nearly 650,000 distinct CDR3 sequences; around 24% were seen once. This clonotype was seen repeatedly, ten times or more. The trim removed 0 bases at V and 4 bases at J, leaving 4 bases unmatched. The CDR3 totals 15 residues. The sequencing sample was made of CD8+ T cells from PBMCs. V is TRBV12-3 or TRBV12-4 and J is TRBJ2-3, with 7 positions matching TRBD1. This receptor was identified in a human donor in good health (CMV status not recorded). Some clones in this sample may be carry-over from other donors' samples. CDR3 region: CASSLAGGKADTQYF. The DNA of the CDR3 is TGTGCCAGCAGTTTAGCAGGGGGCAAGGCAGATACGCAGTATTTT.